This T cell receptor (beta chain) was recorded in a study of PD-1 blockade in classical Hodgkin lymphoma. General study results and limits: Newly diagnosed patients and complete responders had comparable diversity at baseline.

Notes on this clone: The antigen remains unidentified.

This CDR3 is 15 amino acids long. CDR1 and CDR2 from the germline V gene are ENHRY and SYGVKD. Trimming removed 11 bases at V and 0 bases at J, with 20 bases between. Time point given: cycle 4 day 1 (C4D1), after about 6 weeks of nivolumab. Every one of the patients relapsed after autologous stem cell transplantation (brentuximab vedotin exposure was variable). Responses achieved at best were complete response, partial response or progressive disease. Only in-frame clones appear in the TCRdb table, and some are missing; sequencing was by immunoSEQ multiplex PCR. The sample gives 25,000 or so clones, roughly 90% of which show up once; approximately 23% is in the top ten.

The origin of this receptor is a human donor with classical Hodgkin lymphoma. Specimen: peripheral blood mononuclear cells (PBMCs), collected before the fourth cycle of nivolumab. The chain uses TRBV10-3 and TRBJ2-7, with D tentatively TRBD2 (6 bases). CDR3 DNA: TGTGCCGTCACCCACGGGAGCGATCCCTCCTACGAGCAGTACTTC. Protein sequence: CAVTHGSDPSYEQYF.